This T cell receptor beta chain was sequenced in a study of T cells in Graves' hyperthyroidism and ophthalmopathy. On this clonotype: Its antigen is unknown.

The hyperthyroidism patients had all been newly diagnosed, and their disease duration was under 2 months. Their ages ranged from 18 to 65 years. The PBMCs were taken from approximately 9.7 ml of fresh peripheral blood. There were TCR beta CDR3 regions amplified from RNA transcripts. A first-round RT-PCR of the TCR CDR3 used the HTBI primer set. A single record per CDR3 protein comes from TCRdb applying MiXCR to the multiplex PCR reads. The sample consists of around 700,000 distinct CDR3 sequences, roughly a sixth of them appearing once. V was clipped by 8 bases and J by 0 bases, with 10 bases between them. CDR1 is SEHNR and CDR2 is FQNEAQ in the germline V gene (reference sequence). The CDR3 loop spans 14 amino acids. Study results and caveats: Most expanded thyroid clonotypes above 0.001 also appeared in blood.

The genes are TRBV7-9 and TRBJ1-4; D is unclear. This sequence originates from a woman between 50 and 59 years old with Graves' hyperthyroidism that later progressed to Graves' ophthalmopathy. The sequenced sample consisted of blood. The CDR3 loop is CASRPPTTNEKLFF. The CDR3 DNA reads TGTGCCAGCCGCCCCCCCACAACTAATGAAAAACTGTTTTTT.